This TCR beta chain appears in the sequencing data of a study of regulatory T cells in long-lasting Graves disease. Building the TCR beta libraries relied on iRepertoire HTBI primers, and CDR3 regions underwent Arm-PCR. TCRdb processed the multiplex PCR reads anew with MiXCR; each CDR3 protein has one entry. Among 300,000 to 400,000 distinct CDR3 sequences listed, roughly 21% were seen once. The CDR3 totals 16 residues. CDR1 is MNHEY, CDR2 SMNVEV, per germline (reference sequence). Losses at the gene ends were 8 bases for V and 5 bases for J; bases not matched to a gene: 13. Indicated time point: persistent/refractory GD, antithyroid drugs over 5 years with positive TRAb. The authors made the TCR library using RNA they extracted from PBMCs.

V usage is TRBV27 and J usage is TRBJ2-1, with 9 nucleotides matching TRBD2. The sample was peripheral blood mononuclear cells (PBMCs), taken when the disease was refractory, from a patient treated with antithyroid drugs. This clonotype originated in a female donor with Graves disease. CDR3 nucleotide sequence: TGTGCCAGCCTCGGATTAGCGGGAGTAAGGCACAATGAGCAGTTCTTC. Translated, it gives CASLGLAGVRHNEQFF.